This T cell receptor beta chain stems from a study of T cell responses to AZD1222 COVID-19 vaccine. This CDR3 has 21 residues. V lost 0 bases and J lost 3, with 28 bases in between. Clones were read by immunoSEQ multiplex PCR, and TCRdb kept only the in-frame ones, dropping some. This table holds some 99,000 clones, 70% to 90% found once. Notes on this clone: The antigen remains unidentified.

The study, taken as a whole, reports: Baseline serology detected seropositivity in only 6 or 7 AZD1222 recipients.

This sequence was found in an adult in good health. The material was peripheral blood, obtained on day 0 of AZD1222 vaccination. The chain employs TRBV23-1 and TRBJ2-3; possibly TRBD1 for D (6 bases). TRBV23-1 belongs to the ORF category, with a function that is uncertain. DNA of the CDR3: TGCGCCAGCAGTCAATCTCAGGTTTTCGCTTTAGGACAGTCGGAAACAGATACGCAGTATTTT. Its translation: CASSQSQVFALGQSETDTQYF.